This T cell receptor (beta chain) is drawn from a study of blood T cells in healthy people across ages (dated by TCRdb to about 2015). Describing the broader study: Template switching captured roughly one uniquely barcoded TCR beta cDNA molecule per two T cells in model experiments. Age-related changes in TCR beta repertoire diversity were measured in the study by deep sequencing normalized with unique cDNA molecular identifiers. Four age groups were formed from the donors: young (average 16 years), middle-aged (around 39), aged (more than 55) and long-lived (approximately 78). To avoid experimental bias, donors of different ages were randomly spread across the sequencing lanes. Two additional independent replicas of 1 million unique cDNA reads from the same blood draw were analyzed for two donors (one aged 18 to 30 and one aged 80 or older).

With respect to this clonotype: It lacks a known antigen. No clone much larger than this one lies a single base away; base qualities are absent.

The donors were some 36 Caucasian individuals from Russia, aged roughly 6 to 100 years, who were systemically healthy. Each donor gave roughly 9.5 milliliters of peripheral blood, collected into EDTA-treated Vacutainer tubes. PBMCs were isolated by Ficoll-Paque density-gradient centrifugation, with at least 6.5 million obtained per sample. Trizol reagent was used to extract total RNA from the PBMCs, yielding at least 5.5 micrograms per sample. The percentages of naive CD45RAhigh/CD27high T cells were determined by flow cytometry on a PBMC aliquot from every donor. The method behind the library was 5' RACE. Sequencer: Illumina HiSeq 2500. A second roughly 7 to 11 cycle PCR used a sample-barcoded 5' primer and a J-beta primer mix. Each TCR beta cDNA molecule received a unique molecular identifier from a template-switch 5' adaptor carrying 12 random nucleotides. Each sample yielded at least 2.5 million CDR3-containing paired-end reads. All of the RNA was converted into first-strand cDNA using the Mint cDNA synthesis kit, with a TRBC-specific oligonucleotide serving as the primer. After uracil-DNA glycosylase treatment, a first 18-cycle PCR used universal primers M1SS and BC2_uni_R on all cDNA. The source study handled its data this way. Each sample was normalized by randomly selecting 1 million high-quality reads, each carrying a distinct molecular identifier. Reads with shared molecular identifiers were discarded instead of being binned into consensus sequences. MiTCR, set to a Q25 quality threshold and the strictest error-elimination algorithm, was used for CDR3 identification, clonotype clustering and error correction. A nonparametric unseen species model with Euler transformation was used to estimate lower-bound total TCR beta diversity. In TCRdb, the public reads were trimmed at Q25 with fastp and aligned with MiXCR, with productive beta chains retained. Identical CDR3 protein sequences are pooled into one entry, listed with their most common genes and DNA. TCRdb, not the authors, supplied the V and J calls. This sample gives hundreds of thousands of distinct CDR3 sequences in total; around two fifths of them show up just once. 25% to 35% of the sample is held by the ten biggest clonotypes.

Trimming at the junction amounts to 7 bases on V and 15 bases on J, and the germline ends lie 22 bases apart. The CDR3 runs 13 residues from the cysteine to the phenylalanine. Left in the record is the CDR3 DNA by itself, 39 bases read in frame from the first base. CDR1 and CDR2, per the germline V gene (reference sequence), are SEHNR and FQNEAQ. The full study reports these points: Conclusive comparison of naive and antigen-experienced compartments was prevented by the profiling of bulk unsorted PBMCs. Total diversity estimates from one million sequenced T cells were considered lower bounds and underestimates. The CMV infection status of donors was not known, potentially confounding age-related changes in expanded clonotypes. A strong correlation was found between observed TCR beta diversity and the percentage of naive T cells measured by flow cytometry. Observed TCR beta diversity per million T cells fell roughly linearly with age, and a significant reduction was already apparent by age around 40. Compared with the aged group, the long-lived group had more naive CD4+ T cells, fewer expanded clones and increased TCR diversity, suggesting age selection.

Rearrangement joined TRBV7-9 to TRBJ2-4; the D segment may tentatively be TRBD1 or TRBD2, each giving 5 matched bases. The source of this sequence is a man older than 75 in good health. Sequenced input: blood. The CDR3 sequence is CASTRIQGEGRYF. In nucleotides, the sequence is TGTGCCAGCACAAGGATTCAAGGAGAGGGGCGGTACTTC.